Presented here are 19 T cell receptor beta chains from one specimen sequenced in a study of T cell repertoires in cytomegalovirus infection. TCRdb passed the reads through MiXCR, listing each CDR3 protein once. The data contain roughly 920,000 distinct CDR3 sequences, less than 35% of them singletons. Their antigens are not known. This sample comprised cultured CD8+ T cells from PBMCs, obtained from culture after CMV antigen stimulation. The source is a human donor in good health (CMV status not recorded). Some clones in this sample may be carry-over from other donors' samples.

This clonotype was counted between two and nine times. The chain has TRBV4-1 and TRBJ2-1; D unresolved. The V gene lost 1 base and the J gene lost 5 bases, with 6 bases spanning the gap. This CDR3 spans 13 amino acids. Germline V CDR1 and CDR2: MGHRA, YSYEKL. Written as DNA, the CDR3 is TGCGCCAGCAGCCAAGTAATTAACAATGAGCAGTTCTTC. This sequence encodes CASSQVINNEQFF.

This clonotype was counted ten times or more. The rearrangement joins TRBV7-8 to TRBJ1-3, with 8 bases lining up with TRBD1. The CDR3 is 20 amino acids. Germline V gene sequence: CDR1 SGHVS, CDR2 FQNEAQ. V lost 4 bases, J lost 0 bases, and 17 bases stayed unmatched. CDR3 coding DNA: TGTGCCAGCAGCTCCGAGATAAGACAGGGGATAAAGAGCTCTGGAAACACCATATATTTT. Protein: CASSSEIRQGIKSSGNTIYF.

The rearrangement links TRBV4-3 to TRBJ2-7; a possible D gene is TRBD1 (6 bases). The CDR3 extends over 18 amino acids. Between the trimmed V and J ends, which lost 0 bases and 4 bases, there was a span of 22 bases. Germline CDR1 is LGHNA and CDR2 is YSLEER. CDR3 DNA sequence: TGCGCCAGCAGCCAAGATACTGACAGGCCACCCGCAAATTACGAGCAGTACGTC. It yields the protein CASSQDTDRPPANYEQYV.

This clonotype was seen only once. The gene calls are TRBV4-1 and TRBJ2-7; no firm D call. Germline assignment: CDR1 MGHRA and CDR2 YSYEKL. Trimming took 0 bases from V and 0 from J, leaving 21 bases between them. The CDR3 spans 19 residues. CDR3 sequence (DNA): TGCGCCAGCAGCCAAGAGTATACCGCTGAGGCAAGCAGCTCCTACGAGCAGTACGTC. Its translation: CASSQEYTAEASSSYEQYV.

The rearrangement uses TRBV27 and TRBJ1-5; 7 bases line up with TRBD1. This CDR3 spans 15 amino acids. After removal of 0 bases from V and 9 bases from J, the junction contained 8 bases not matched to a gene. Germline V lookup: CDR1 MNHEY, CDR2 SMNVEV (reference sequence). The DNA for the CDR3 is TGTGCCAGCAGTTTATCGTTCCTGGCAGGGGGGCCCCAGCATTTT. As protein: CASSLSFLAGGPQHF.

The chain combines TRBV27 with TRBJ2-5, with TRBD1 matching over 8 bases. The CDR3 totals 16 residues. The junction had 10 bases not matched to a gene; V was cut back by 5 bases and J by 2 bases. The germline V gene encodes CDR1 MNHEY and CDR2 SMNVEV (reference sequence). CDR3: CASSPPGQVHQETQYF. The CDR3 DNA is TGTGCCAGCAGTCCGCCGGGACAGGTCCATCAAGAGACCCAGTACTTC.

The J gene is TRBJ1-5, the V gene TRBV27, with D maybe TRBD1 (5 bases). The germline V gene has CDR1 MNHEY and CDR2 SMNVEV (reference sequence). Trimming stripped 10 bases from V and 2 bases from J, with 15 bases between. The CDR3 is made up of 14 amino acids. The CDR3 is CATGHGGRNQPQHF. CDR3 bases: TGTGCCACCGGACATGGAGGTCGCAATCAGCCCCAGCATTTT.

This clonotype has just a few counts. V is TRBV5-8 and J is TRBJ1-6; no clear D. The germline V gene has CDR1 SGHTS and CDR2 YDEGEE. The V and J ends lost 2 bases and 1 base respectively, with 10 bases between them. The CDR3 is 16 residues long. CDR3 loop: CASSFRRVSYNSPLHF. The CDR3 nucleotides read TGTGCCAGCAGCTTTAGGAGGGTTTCCTATAATTCACCCCTCCACTTT.

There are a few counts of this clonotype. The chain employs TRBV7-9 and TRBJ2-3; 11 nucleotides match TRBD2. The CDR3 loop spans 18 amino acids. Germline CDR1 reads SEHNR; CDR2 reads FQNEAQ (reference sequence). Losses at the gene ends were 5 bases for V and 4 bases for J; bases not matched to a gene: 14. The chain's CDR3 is CASSQGGRLAGGSDTQYF. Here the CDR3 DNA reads TGTGCCAGCAGCCAAGGAGGTCGGCTAGCGGGGGGTTCAGATACGCAGTATTTT.

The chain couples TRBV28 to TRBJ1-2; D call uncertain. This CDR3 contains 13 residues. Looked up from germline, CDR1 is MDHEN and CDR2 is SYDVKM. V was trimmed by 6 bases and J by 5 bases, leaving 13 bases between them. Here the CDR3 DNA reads TGTGCCAGCAGCCCCAGTGGGTATTATGGCTACACCTTC. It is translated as CASSPSGYYGYTF.

In DNA form, the CDR3 reads TGCGCCAGCAGTGAGTCGGGGACAAGATATGGCTACACCTTC. Its translation is CASSESGTRYGYTF. This rearrangement joins TRBV10-2 to TRBJ1-2, with a weak D call TRBD1 (6 bases). The CDR3 has 14 amino acids. The germline V gene has CDR1 WSHSY and CDR2 SAAADI. Deletions cut 0 bases from V and 5 bases from J, with 10 bases between.

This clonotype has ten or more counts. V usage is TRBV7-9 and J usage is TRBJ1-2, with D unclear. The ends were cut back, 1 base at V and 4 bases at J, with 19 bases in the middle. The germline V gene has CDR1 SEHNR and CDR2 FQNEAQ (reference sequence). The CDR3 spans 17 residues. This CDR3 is CASSLVPGGSPGYGYTF. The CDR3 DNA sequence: TGTGCCAGCAGCTTAGTGCCGGGAGGTTCTCCGGGCTATGGCTACACCTTC.

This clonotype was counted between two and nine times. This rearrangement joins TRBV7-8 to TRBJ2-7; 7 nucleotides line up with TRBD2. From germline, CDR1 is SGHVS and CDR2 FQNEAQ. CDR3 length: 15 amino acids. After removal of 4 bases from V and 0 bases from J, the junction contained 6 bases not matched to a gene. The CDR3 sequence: CASSSKAGSSYEQYF. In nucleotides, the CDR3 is TGTGCCAGCAGCTCCAAAGCGGGGAGCTCCTACGAGCAGTACTTC.

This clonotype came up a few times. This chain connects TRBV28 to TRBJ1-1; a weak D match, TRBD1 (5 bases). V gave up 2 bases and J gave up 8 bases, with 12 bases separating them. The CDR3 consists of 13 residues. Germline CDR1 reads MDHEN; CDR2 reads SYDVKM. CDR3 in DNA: TGTGCCAGCAGTTTAGGGCGGGGGGTGGAAGCTTTCTTT. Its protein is CASSLGRGVEAFF.

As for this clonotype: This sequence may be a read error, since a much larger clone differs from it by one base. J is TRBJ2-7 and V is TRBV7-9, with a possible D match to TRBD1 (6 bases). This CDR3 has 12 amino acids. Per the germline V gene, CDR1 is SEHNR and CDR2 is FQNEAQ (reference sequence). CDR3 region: CASSTGPYKQYV. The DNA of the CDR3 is TGTGCCAGCAGCACAGGGCCCTACAAGCAGTACGTC.

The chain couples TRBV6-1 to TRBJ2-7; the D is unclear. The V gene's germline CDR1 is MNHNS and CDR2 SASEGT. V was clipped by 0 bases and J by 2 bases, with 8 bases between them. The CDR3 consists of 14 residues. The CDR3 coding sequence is TGTGCCAGCAGTGAAGCGGGCAGGACCTACGAGCAGTACGTC. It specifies CASSEAGRTYEQYV.

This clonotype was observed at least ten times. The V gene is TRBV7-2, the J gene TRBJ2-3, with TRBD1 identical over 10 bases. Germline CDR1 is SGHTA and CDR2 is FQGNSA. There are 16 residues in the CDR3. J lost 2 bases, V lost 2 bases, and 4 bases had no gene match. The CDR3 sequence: CASSLRQGAPTDTQYF. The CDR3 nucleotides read TGTGCCAGCAGCTTAAGACAGGGGGCCCCCACAGATACGCAGTATTTT.

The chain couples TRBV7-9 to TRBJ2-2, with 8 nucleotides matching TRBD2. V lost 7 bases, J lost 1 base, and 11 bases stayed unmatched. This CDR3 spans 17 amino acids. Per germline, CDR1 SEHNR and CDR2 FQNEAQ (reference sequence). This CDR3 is CASIAWGTSGNTGELFF. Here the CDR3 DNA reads TGTGCCAGCATCGCTTGGGGCACTAGCGGGAACACCGGGGAGCTGTTTTTT.

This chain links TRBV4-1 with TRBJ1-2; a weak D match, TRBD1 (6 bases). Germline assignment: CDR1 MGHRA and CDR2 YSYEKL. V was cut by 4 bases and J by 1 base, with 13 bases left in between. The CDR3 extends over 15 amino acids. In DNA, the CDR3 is TGCGCCAGCAGCCTCCCGACAGGCAGTAACTATGGCTACACCTTC. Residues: CASSLPTGSNYGYTF.